This T cell receptor beta chain is drawn from a study of CD8 T cells in Susac syndrome. Study-wide results and limits: It was acknowledged in the study that its TCR sequencing and HLA analysis involved a relatively small number of individuals. Among active patients and in TEMRA cells, CD8+ clonal expansion in Susac reached its peak.

The V and J ends lost 2 bases and 0 bases respectively, with 10 bases between them. The germline gives CDR1 MNHEY, CDR2 SVGEGT. The CDR3 has 15 amino acids. Reverse transcription of roughly 0.45 to 1 ug RNA used random hexamers. TCRdb ran MiXCR on the immunoSEQ multiplex PCR reads and lists one entry per CDR3 protein. The sample lists about 130,000 distinct CDR3 sequences, approximately 96% occurring once. A word on this clonotype: The antigen remains undetermined.

Sequencing targeted TCR beta in T cells from blood (CD8+ and CD4+). It was negative isolation that provided the CD8+ and CD4+ T cells, whereas TEMRA cells were enriched by FACS. Sequenced input: CD8+ T cells from PBMCs. This sequence originates from a human donor with Susac syndrome. The rearrangement joins TRBV6-2 or TRBV6-3 to TRBJ1-1; a weak D match, TRBD1 (6 bases). The CDR3 region is CASSYTGTVNTEAFF. The CDR3 DNA is TGTGCCAGCAGTTACACAGGGACTGTGAACACTGAAGCTTTCTTT.